The 10 T cell receptor beta chains listed next were all sequenced from one sample in a study of cytomegalovirus exposure and HLA in healthy donors. Clones were sequenced by immunoSEQ multiplex PCR, and TCRdb holds only the in-frame ones, with some missing. The sample holds under 200,000 clones, roughly 89% seen once. The source material was PBMCs. The receptors were gathered from a young woman in good health and CMV-seropositive.

A note on this clone: The junction and the germline gene differ at one end; a read error may be behind it. The rearrangement uses TRBV7-7 and TRBJ2-2, with D possibly being TRBD1 (5 bases). The CDR3 runs 12 residues. Per the germline V gene, CDR1 is SSHAT and CDR2 is FNYEAQ (reference sequence). CDR3 in amino acids: CASSRTTGELFF. CDR3 DNA sequence: TGTGCTAGCAGTCGGACAACCGGGGAGCTGTTTTTT.

This clone has more than one count but fewer than ten. The chain couples TRBV6-1 to TRBJ1-5, with 8 bases matching TRBD1. Unmatched junction bases numbered 4, after V lost 2 bases and J lost 1 base. CDR1 is MNHNS, CDR2 SASEGT, per germline. The CDR3 sequence is 16 residues long. The CDR3: CASSERGQESNQPQHF. For the CDR3, the DNA is TGTGCCAGCAGTGAAAGGGGACAGGAGAGCAATCAGCCCCAGCATTTT.

V is TRBV13 and J is TRBJ1-5, with unresolved D. CDR1 and CDR2 from the germline V gene are PRHDT and FYEKMQ (reference sequence). The CDR3 loop spans 13 amino acids. The V gene lost 0 bases and the J gene lost 6 bases, with 6 bases spanning the gap. CDR3 residues: CASSLGGSQPQHF. The CDR3 DNA reads as TGTGCCAGCAGCTTAGGTGGCAGTCAGCCCCAGCATTTT. The full variable domain, completed using reference TRBV13 and TRBJ1-5, is AAGVIQSPRHLIKEKRETATLKCYPIPRHDTVYWYQQGPGQDPQFLISFYEKMQSDKGSIPDRFSAQQFSDYHSELNMSSLELGDSALYFCASSLGGSQPQHFGDGTRLSIL.

This chain's CDR3 is CSVGASGLGEQYF. Here the CDR3 DNA reads TGCAGCGTTGGAGCTAGCGGGCTGGGCGAGCAGTACTTC. The chain employs TRBV29-1 and TRBJ2-7; 8 nucleotides line up with TRBD2. Trimming cost V 4 bases and J 6 bases; bases outside gene matches: 8. This CDR3 is 13 amino acids long. CDR1 is SQVTM, CDR2 ANQGSEA, per germline.

The V and J genes are TRBV6-6 and TRBJ1-5; D possibly corresponds to TRBD1 (5 bases). Germline V gene lookup returns CDR1 MNHNY and CDR2 SVGAGI (reference sequence). The CDR3 is made up of 16 amino acids. The V gene lost 2 bases and the J gene lost 1 base, with 12 bases spanning the gap. The CDR3 nucleotides are TGTGCCAGCAGTTACGCGGGGGGGGGAAGCAATCAGCCCCAGCATTTT. Its translation: CASSYAGGGSNQPQHF.

CDR3 amino acids: CASSLGSSRRQNEQFF. CDR3 DNA: TGTGCCAGCAGCTTAGGGAGCTCAAGGAGGCAGAATGAGCAGTTCTTC. The gene calls are TRBV11-2 and TRBJ2-1, with a weak D call TRBD2 (5 bases). V was cut by 1 base and J by 7 bases, with 17 bases left in between. CDR1 is SGHAT and CDR2 is FQNNGV in the germline V gene. The CDR3 has 16 residues. The whole variable domain, filled in from reference TRBV11-2 and TRBJ2-1, reads EAGVAQSPRYKIIEKRQSVAFWCNPISGHATLYWYQQILGQGPKLLIQFQNNGVVDDSQLPKDRFSAERLKGVDSTLKIQPAKLEDSAVYLCASSLGSSRRQNEQFFGPGTRLTVL.

This clone appeared once. The chain couples TRBV5-4 to TRBJ2-4, with TRBD2 as a possible D gene (6 bases). The V end lost 2 bases, the J end lost 1 base, and 10 bases lay between the germline ends. Per germline, CDR1 SGHNT and CDR2 YYREEE (reference sequence). CDR3 length equals 15 residues. CDR3 coding DNA: TGTGCCAGCAGCTTAGGAGGGTTGGCCAAAAACATTCAGTACTTC. It yields the protein CASSLGGLAKNIQYF.

CDR3 sequence reads: CASSITGGVSVKLFF. The CDR3 DNA reads as TGTGCCAGTAGTATAACAGGGGGCGTTTCGGTAAAACTGTTTTTT. The chain employs TRBV19 and TRBJ1-4; 9 bases line up with TRBD1. This CDR3 is 15 amino acids long. V was pared by 2 bases and J by 10 bases, with 8 bases of the junction left unmatched. Germline values: CDR1 LNHDA, CDR2 SQIVND (reference sequence).

The chain recombines TRBV7-2 with TRBJ2-3; a possible D gene is TRBD1 (6 bases). The CDR3 length is 14 residues. Germline loops: CDR1 SGHTA, CDR2 FQGNSA. V was clipped by 5 bases and J by 0 bases, with 9 bases between them. This CDR3 reads CASSQGPSTDTQYF. The CDR3, as DNA: TGTGCCAGCAGCCAGGGGCCCAGCACAGATACGCAGTATTTT.

V usage is TRBV5-6 and J usage is TRBJ2-1; 10 positions match TRBD1. The J segment lost 6 bases and the V segment lost 2 bases, leaving 2 bases of the junction unmatched. This CDR3 spans 14 amino acids. Per the germline V gene, CDR1 is SGHDT and CDR2 is YYEEEE. The CDR3 bases are TGTGCCAGCAGCTTCCGGACAGGGGGCAATGAGCAGTTCTTC. This gives the protein CASSFRTGGNEQFF.